Below are 17 T cell receptor beta chains sequenced from a single sample in a study of T-cell memory formation after mild COVID-19 (dated by TCRdb to the early 2020s). Library preparation used 5' RACE. The listed sequencing device is Illumina NovaSeq 6000. TCRdb trimmed public reads at Q25 via fastp, called clones via MiXCR and kept in-frame beta chains. Each CDR3 protein appears once, grouped with its most common genes and DNA. The sample table shows about 250,000 distinct CDR3 sequences, and 16% are seen once. The top ten hold 3.5% to 4% of the sample. The sequencing input was PBMCs or a T cell subset sorted from them (not recorded which). These receptor sequences come from a young man who had mild COVID-19 (a few samples of this study predate the infection). The sample titles of this study are shuffled in the database, so cell type and time point are left out; the donor was told from shared clones.

In its sample, this clonotype was seen a few times. The chain couples TRBV6-5 to TRBJ2-2; 8 bases agree with TRBD1. This CDR3 comprises 14 residues. The germline gives CDR1 MNHEY, CDR2 SVGAGI. After removal of 5 bases from V and 3 bases from J, the junction contained 2 bases not matched to a gene. CDR3 nucleotides: TGTGCCAGCAGTGGACAGGGAGACACCGGGGAGCTGTTTTTT. Protein: CASSGQGDTGELFF.

This clonotype was counted a few times. This chain joins TRBV12-3 or TRBV12-4 and TRBJ2-5; D remains ambiguous. V shed 4 bases and J shed 5 bases, with 11 bases lying between them. This CDR3 contains 13 residues. DNA of the CDR3: TGTGCCAGCAGTTCCCCGCCTGGCGAGACCCAGTACTTC. Protein product: CASSSPPGETQYF.

The J gene is TRBJ2-3, the V gene TRBV4-1, with D possibly TRBD2 on 5 matching bases. The CDR3 has 13 amino acids. The germline V gene encodes CDR1 MGHRA and CDR2 YSYEKL. The V end lost 2 bases, the J end lost 7 bases, and 10 bases lay between the germline ends. This CDR3 reads CASSQLLVNTQYF. CDR3 nucleotides: TGCGCCAGCAGCCAACTACTAGTTAATACGCAGTATTTT.

This chain links TRBV5-1 with TRBJ2-1; D may correspond to TRBD1 or TRBD2 (8 bases each). Germline V gene lookup returns CDR1 SGHRS and CDR2 YFSETQ. Trimming took off 6 bases at V and 5 bases at J, with 15 bases between the two ends. The CDR3 loop spans 14 amino acids. This CDR3 is CASNSGTGNNEQFF. The CDR3 nucleotides are TGCGCCAGCAATAGCGGGACAGGAAACAATGAGCAGTTCTTC.

This clonotype was counted at least ten times. The chain has TRBV12-3 or TRBV12-4 and TRBJ1-6; 7 bases are shared with TRBD1. This CDR3 is built from 15 residues. V dropped 1 base and J dropped 13; count of bases not matched to a gene: 10. CDR3 nucleotides: TGTGCCAGCAGTTTAGAGCACCGGGACAGTGCGCCCCTCCACTTT. Translated: CASSLEHRDSAPLHF.

This clonotype has more than one count but fewer than ten. The chain combines TRBV4-3 with TRBJ2-7, with 7 positions matching TRBD1. There are 17 residues in the CDR3. V dropped 0 bases and J dropped 7; count of bases not matched to a gene: 15. The V gene's germline CDR1 is LGHNA and CDR2 YSLEER. In nucleotides, the CDR3 is TGCGCCAGCAGCCAAGATCTAGGGGACAGACTATTACAGGAGCAGTACTTC. Translation gives CASSQDLGDRLLQEQYF.

This clonotype showed up just once. The chain joins TRBV7-2 to TRBJ2-2; D remains ambiguous. V lost 7 bases, J lost 4 bases, and 13 bases lay in between. The germline gives CDR1 SGHTA, CDR2 FQGNSA. This CDR3 has 14 amino acids. This chain's CDR3 is CASTAAATTGELFF. DNA for the CDR3: TGTGCCAGCACCGCGGCCGCAACCACCGGGGAGCTGTTTTTT.

The chain employs TRBV7-3 and TRBJ2-3; 8 nucleotides line up with TRBD1. The germline V gene has CDR1 SGHTA and CDR2 FQGTGA. J gave up 4 bases and V 0 bases, and 6 bases lay outside the gene matches. The CDR3 spans 16 residues. DNA of the CDR3: TGTGCCAGCAGCTTAACCGGGAACAGGGGGGCAGATACGCAGTATTTT. This sequence encodes CASSLTGNRGADTQYF.

The chain uses TRBV7-2 and TRBJ2-7; 7 bases are shared with TRBD1. CDR1 SGHTA and CDR2 FQGNSA come from the germline V gene. The V gene end was trimmed by 1 base and the J gene end by 3 bases; junction bases not matched to a gene: 6. This CDR3 has 15 residues. The CDR3 loop is CASSLGVTGIYEQYV. CDR3 sequence (DNA): TGTGCCAGCAGCTTAGGGGTGACAGGGATCTACGAGCAGTACGTC.

V is TRBV20-1 and J is TRBJ2-7, with D perhaps TRBD2 (7 bases). The V end lost 0 bases, the J end lost 3 bases, and 12 bases lay between the germline ends. Germline values: CDR1 DFQATT, CDR2 SNEGSKA (reference sequence). CDR3 length: 14 amino acids. CDR3 bases: TGCAGTGCTAGAGATGGGGGGGGGCTCTACGAGCAGTACTTC. Encoded protein: CSARDGGGLYEQYF.

This clonotype was observed once. The rearrangement uses TRBV10-3 and TRBJ2-4; no reliable D call. This CDR3 is built from 15 residues. Trimming shortened V by 6 bases and J by 0 bases, and 12 bases separated the two germline ends. CDR1 ENHRY and CDR2 SYGVKD come from the germline V gene. Here the CDR3 reads CAIRDDELAKNIQYF. The CDR3, as DNA: TGTGCCATCAGGGACGACGAGTTAGCCAAAAACATTCAGTACTTC.

This clonotype was observed a few times. The J gene is TRBJ2-6, the V gene TRBV28; D gene uncertain. Germline CDR1 MDHEN, CDR2 SYDVKM. This CDR3 has 14 residues. V was shortened by 3 bases and J by 5 bases, with 8 bases between the two germline ends. Here the CDR3 DNA reads TGTGCCAGCAGTTTTGTCACCCGGGCCAACGTCCTGACTTTC. It yields the protein CASSFVTRANVLTF.

This chain joins TRBV6-2 or TRBV6-3 and TRBJ1-2; D remains unclear. This CDR3 region has 14 residues. CDR1 is MNHEY, CDR2 SVGEGT, per germline. Between the trimmed V and J ends, which lost 6 bases and 4 bases, there was a span of 15 bases. CDR3 residues: CASRRTTISYGYTF. Here the CDR3 DNA reads TGTGCCAGCAGGAGGACGACTATTTCCTATGGCTACACCTTC.

The genes are TRBV20-1 and TRBJ2-3; D ambiguous. CDR1 and CDR2 (germline): DFQATT, SNEGSKA (reference sequence). V was clipped by 6 bases and J by 0 bases, with 19 bases between them. The CDR3 sequence is 16 residues long. The DNA for the CDR3 is TGCAGTGCCGAGGCACGCTCACGAAAAAGCACAGATACGCAGTATTTT. As protein: CSAEARSRKSTDTQYF.

This clonotype showed up just a few times. This rearrangement joins TRBV9 to TRBJ1-1; unclear D gene. CDR3 length equals 15 residues. Germline CDR1 SGDLS, CDR2 YYNGEE. Deletions cut 1 base from V and 2 bases from J, with 12 bases between. In DNA form, the CDR3 reads TGTGCCAGCAGCGTAACGGCGAGTAGCAACACTGAAGCTTTCTTT. Its translation is CASSVTASSNTEAFF. Combining the CDR3 with reference TRBV9 and TRBJ1-1 gives the whole variable domain DSGVTQTPKHLITATGQRVTLRCSPRSGDLSVYWYQQSLDQGLQFLIQYYNGEERAKGNILERFSAQQFPDLHSELNLSSLELGDSALYFCASSVTASSNTEAFFGQGTRLTVV.

This CDR3 is CSAIPDQESPLHF. CDR3 sequence (DNA): TGCAGTGCTATTCCTGATCAGGAATCACCCCTCCACTTT. The chain carries TRBV20-1 and TRBJ1-6; D call uncertain. This CDR3 region has 13 residues. The V end was cut by 4 bases, the J end by 10 bases, with 14 bases between. Per the germline V gene, CDR1 is DFQATT and CDR2 is SNEGSKA (reference sequence).

This chain links TRBV6-2 or TRBV6-3 with TRBJ2-1, with 7 bases aligning to TRBD2. J lost 8 bases, V lost 5 bases, and 12 bases had no gene match. CDR1 is MNHEY, CDR2 SVGEGT, per germline. The CDR3 contains 15 residues. CDR3 coding DNA: TGTGCCAGCAGTCAGGGACTAACCCCCGTGGATGAGCAGTTCTTC. Protein: CASSQGLTPVDEQFF.